The clone carrying this TCR beta chain has at least ten counts. Its antigen remains unidentified. The TCR beta library used iRepertoire HTBI primers with Arm-PCR amplification of CDR3. MiXCR was run by TCRdb on the multiplex PCR reads, yielding one entry per CDR3 protein. The sample lists hundreds of thousands of distinct CDR3 sequences, around 20% occurring once. These data are taken from a study of regulatory T cells in long-lasting Graves disease. Study results and limitations: Because few samples were included, accuracy may have been lower.

Germline loops: CDR1 MNHEY, CDR2 SMNVEV (reference sequence). Trimming at V came to 4 bases and at J to 6 bases, leaving 5 bases not matched to a gene. The CDR3 loop spans 14 amino acids. The sample's time point: persistent/refractory GD, antithyroid drugs over 5 years with positive TRAb. Scientists built the TCR library using RNA that was extracted from PBMCs. Into tubes containing EDTA, roughly 8.3 milliliters of peripheral blood were drawn. Sequenced material: peripheral blood mononuclear cells (PBMCs), taken when the disease was refractory, from a patient treated with antithyroid drugs. V gene TRBV27 combines with J gene TRBJ2-7, with TRBD2 matching over 11 bases. The sequence was collected from a female donor with Graves disease. The CDR3 protein is CASSSGLAGSEQYF. As DNA, the CDR3 is TGTGCCAGCAGTTCTGGACTAGCGGGCTCCGAGCAGTACTTC.